This T cell receptor (beta chain) derives from a study of T cells in localized non-small cell lung cancer (dated by TCRdb to the early 2020s). For context, the study as a whole: The study examined T cell repertoires in approximately 240 patients with early-stage NSCLC and compared tumors with uninvolved tumor-adjacent lungs. The cohort comprised 200 to 300 treatment-naïve NSCLC patients with resected, localized lung tumors. NSCLC patients had a mean age of approximately 70 years, and 120 to 150 were male and 107 female. The study at large found these results: A median of 57 of the top 100 tumor clones turned up in the paired uninvolved adjacent lung, and approximately 30 of those clones also ranked among the top 100 of that same adjacent lung. Longer overall survival was associated with higher blood T cell density, whereas shorter survival was associated with higher adjacent-lung clonality. Because multi-region tumor sequencing was not performed, intratumor heterogeneity could not be ruled out. Because the study design was exploratory, TCR variables were selected using unadjusted p-values without false-discovery rate correction. Uninvolved tumor-adjacent lung showed the highest T cell clonality, higher than tumor, which suggests more focused antigenic responses in the uninvolved tumor-adjacent lung.

At diagnosis, peripheral blood, uninvolved tumor-adjacent lung and tumor were collected and stored as a combination of fresh-frozen and FFPE material. For TCR repertoire profiling, blood samples were analyzed as peripheral blood mononuclear cells. Remarks on this clone: Its antigen has not been determined. Base qualities are missing; no much larger clone stands one base away.

TCR beta CDR3 regions were sequenced from DNA using the immunoSEQ Assay. The study's processing was this. T cell density was computed as TCR beta template counts normalized to usable DNA estimated by amplifying housekeeping genes. Richness was estimated using the preseqR package, with extrapolation to 400,000 templates for PBMC samples and to 120,000 templates for tissue samples. Clonality was defined by subtracting Pielou's evenness from one. Differential abundance testing on productive amino-acid clonotypes, with a minimum total count of 5 and an alpha of 0.1, was used to identify tissue-enriched TCRs. The Jaccard Index and the Morisita Overlap Index were used to measure how much the repertoires overlapped between compartments. GLIPH grouped TCR beta CDR3s together with public tetramer-defined viral CDR3s, and a viral motif had to include at least three viral sequences and show V-gene enrichment. In its TCRdb copy, this immuneACCESS table keeps in-frame sequences only and misses some clones. Where compared with another copy, unresolved V genes explain less than half of these, and the others have no known cause. The V and J calls and clone size are taken from that table; D and trimming were inferred from the DNA. The sample table shows under 35,000 clones, and roughly 90% are seen once. The ten largest account for 2.1% of the sample.

Measured from the cysteine to the phenylalanine, the CDR3 is 18 residues long. Just CDR3 DNA is preserved here, 54 bases in frame from base 1. At the junction V is shortened by 4 bases and J by 7 bases; bases outside the gene matches: 17. Sequencing used peripheral blood, obtained before any cancer treatment. The origin of this receptor is a female donor at least 60 years old with stage I lung adenocarcinoma. The rearrangement combines TRBV5-3 with TRBJ1-4, with 9 central nucleotides matching TRBD1. TRBV5-3 is annotated as an ORF whose role is uncertain. This receptor has the CDR3 CARSLGTGSLYVREKLFF. The sequence in DNA is TGTGCCAGAAGCCTAGGGACAGGGTCCCTCTATGTTCGTGAAAAACTGTTTTTT.